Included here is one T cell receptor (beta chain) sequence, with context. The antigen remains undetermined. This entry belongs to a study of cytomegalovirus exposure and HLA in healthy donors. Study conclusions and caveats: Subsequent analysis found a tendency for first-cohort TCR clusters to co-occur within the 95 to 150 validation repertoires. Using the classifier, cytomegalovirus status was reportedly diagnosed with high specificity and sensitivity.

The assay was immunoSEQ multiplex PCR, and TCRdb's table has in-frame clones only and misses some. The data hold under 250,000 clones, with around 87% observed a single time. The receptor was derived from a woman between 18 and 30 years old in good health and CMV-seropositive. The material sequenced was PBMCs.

The CDR3 reads CASRWPGPGGEAFF. Here the CDR3 DNA reads TGTGCCAGCAGATGGCCCGGGCCCGGGGGTGAAGCTTTCTTT. The chain combines TRBV28 with TRBJ1-1; maybe TRBD1 (5 bases). This CDR3 is built from 14 residues. V lost 6 bases and J lost 7, with 18 bases in between. Germline CDR1 reads MDHEN; CDR2 reads SYDVKM.